This entry is about one T cell receptor beta chain. The record originates from a study of blood T cell repertoires in COVID-19. Study-level background: COVID-19 samples from acute and convalescent phases originated in the United States, Italy and Spain. PBMCs, B-cell-depleted T cells, or T cells were the source of the cDNA or gDNA that made up the material.

In the original processing: Reference gene primer amplification yielded estimated nucleated cell counts. The repertoire was sequenced with immunoSEQ multiplex PCR; TCRdb's copy has only in-frame clones and lacks some. From that table come the V and J calls and clone size; the DNA was used to work out D and trimming. The table records 6,000 or so clones, around 80% of them present only once. Looked up from germline, CDR1 is SNHLY and CDR2 is FYNNEI. The CDR3 is made up of 15 amino acids. With V trimmed by 2 bases and J by 6 bases, 5 bases remained unmatched. Specimen: peripheral blood. The chain couples TRBV2 to TRBJ2-2; 8 bases are shared with TRBD1. The receptor was isolated from a human donor with active COVID-19. The donor label of this sample is uncertain. The CDR3 nucleotides read TGTGCCAGCAGTGAAAGCCGACAGGGGTCCGGGGAGCTGTTTTTT. This sequence encodes CASSESRQGSGELFF.